Detailed here is one TCR beta chain. As handled by the study authors: Amplifying reference gene primers gave estimates of nucleated cell counts. Profiled with immunoSEQ multiplex PCR; TCRdb holds only in-frame clones, not every one. The V and J calls and clone size are taken from that table; D and trimming were inferred from the DNA. The table shows roughly 70,000 clones, with 75% to 95% occurring only once. The sample comes from a study of blood T cell repertoires in COVID-19. About the study: Material from acute and convalescent COVID-19 was sourced from the United States, Italy and Spain.

The material sequenced was peripheral blood. This receptor was taken from a human donor in a cohort sampled during active COVID-19.

CDR3 amino acids: CASSRRDGYTF. Here the CDR3 DNA reads TGTGCCAGCAGTCGCAGGGATGGCTACACCTTC. The gene calls are TRBV28 and TRBJ1-2, with D maybe TRBD1 (5 bases). CDR3 size: 11 residues. Per the germline V gene, CDR1 is MDHEN and CDR2 is SYDVKM. Trimming removed 5 bases from V and 6 bases from J, with 7 bases in between.